A single sample is the source of the 23 T cell receptor beta chains below, sequenced in a study of CD8 T cells in Susac syndrome. It was with random hexamers that 0.5 to 1 ug RNA was reverse transcribed. Via MiXCR, TCRdb re-called the immunoSEQ multiplex PCR reads, giving one row per CDR3 protein. The repertoire holds roughly 400,000 distinct CDR3 sequences, with more than 70% as singletons. Sequenced sample: CD8+ T cells from PBMCs. The receptors were sampled from a human donor with multiple sclerosis.

V and J are TRBV2 and TRBJ2-1; tentatively, D is TRBD2 (5 bases). This CDR3 is built from 16 residues. V was pared by 4 bases and J by 5 bases, with 18 bases between. Germline-derived CDR1 and CDR2 are SNHLY and FYNNEI. CDR3 nucleotides: TGTGCCAGCAGTGCCGTCGGGCGGAAGAGGGACAATGAGCAGTTCTTC. Translating gives CASSAVGRKRDNEQFF.

The CDR3 DNA reads TGTGCCAGCAGCTCGTCAGGACTCCCGAGCACCATATATTTT. This sequence encodes CASSSSGLPSTIYF. This chain links TRBV5-6 with TRBJ1-3; D not resolved. The CDR3 sequence is 14 residues long. Trimming pared 3 bases from V and 9 bases from J, leaving 16 bases between. Per germline, CDR1 SGHDT and CDR2 YYEEEE.

This chain connects TRBV10-3 to TRBJ1-2; 9 bases match TRBD1. The germline CDR1 and CDR2 sequences are ENHRY and SYGVKD. Trimming cost V 4 bases and J 7 bases; bases outside gene matches: 10. There are 15 residues in the CDR3. CDR3 residues: CAISGSPGTGTGYTF. CDR3 in DNA: TGTGCCATCAGTGGTTCTCCCGGGACAGGGACTGGCTACACCTTC.

The genes are TRBV19 and TRBJ2-1, with 7 nucleotides matching TRBD2. After removal of 3 bases from V and 0 bases from J, the junction contained 2 bases not matched to a gene. This CDR3 region has 15 residues. Germline V CDR1 and CDR2: LNHDA, SQIVND (reference sequence). CDR3 coding DNA: TGTGCCAGTAGTATGCTAGCGGACTCCTACAATGAGCAGTTCTTC. Its translation: CASSMLADSYNEQFF.

This clonotype came up a few times. The chain is built from TRBV10-3 and TRBJ2-7; D is undetermined. The V gene lost 5 bases and the J gene lost 3 bases, with 8 bases spanning the gap. There are 12 residues in the CDR3. The germline V gene encodes CDR1 ENHRY and CDR2 SYGVKD. The CDR3 DNA is TGTGCCATCAGTACCGACGGCTACGAGCAGTACTTC. Amino acids: CAISTDGYEQYF.

The rearrangement uses TRBV6-2 or TRBV6-3 and TRBJ1-1; D is perhaps TRBD1 (5 bases). With 8 bases removed from V and 7 bases from J, the gap between germline ends came to 11 bases. The V gene's germline CDR1 is MNHEY and CDR2 SVGEGT. CDR3 length: 11 residues. This CDR3 is CASGAGHEAFF. The CDR3 DNA follows: TGTGCCAGCGGAGCAGGACATGAAGCTTTCTTT.

This rearrangement joins TRBV20-1 to TRBJ2-1; 8 bases are shared with TRBD2. The CDR3 has 13 amino acids. The germline gives CDR1 DFQATT, CDR2 SNEGSKA (reference sequence). The V segment lost 8 bases and the J segment 4 bases; nucleotides outside the gene matches: 7. In nucleotides, the CDR3 is TGCAGTCTCCCGGCTAGCGGGTACAATGAGCAGTTCTTC. Its translation is CSLPASGYNEQFF.

This chain connects TRBV4-1 to TRBJ1-1; D remains unclear. The ends were cut back, 3 bases at V and 4 bases at J, with 18 bases in the middle. Germline CDR1 is MGHRA and CDR2 is YSYEKL. The CDR3 sequence is 16 residues long. The CDR3 protein is CASSHRWFLLGTEAFF. In nucleotides, the CDR3 is TGCGCCAGCAGCCACCGGTGGTTTCTTTTGGGCACTGAAGCTTTCTTT.

This rearrangement joins TRBV12-3 or TRBV12-4 to TRBJ2-7; maybe TRBD1 (5 bases). Trimming cost V 5 bases and J 2 bases, with 13 bases left between them. The CDR3 is 14 amino acids. For the CDR3, the DNA is TGTGCCAGCAGTCCCAGTCAGGGTACCTACGAGCAGTACTTC. As protein: CASSPSQGTYEQYF.

V gene TRBV12-5 combines with J gene TRBJ2-3, with D possibly matching TRBD2 (6 bases). Looked up from germline, CDR1 is LGHNT and CDR2 is FRNRAP. Between the trimmed V and J ends, which lost 3 bases and 0 bases, there was a span of 13 bases. The CDR3 is 16 residues long. CDR3 sequence reads: CASGFGTVISTDTQYF. The CDR3 DNA reads as TGTGCTAGTGGTTTTGGGACTGTGATAAGCACAGATACGCAGTATTTT.

The chain joins TRBV28 to TRBJ2-7, with D possibly being TRBD1 or TRBD2 (5 bases each). The CDR3 totals 16 residues. The germline V gene has CDR1 MDHEN and CDR2 SYDVKM. V dropped 6 bases and J dropped 3 bases, with 21 bases sitting between them. The CDR3 reads CASSSKRGKIDYEQYF. In DNA, the CDR3 is TGTGCCAGCAGCTCCAAGAGGGGTAAGATAGACTACGAGCAGTACTTC.

The chain is built from TRBV27 and TRBJ2-5; D call uncertain. The CDR3 consists of 13 residues. The germline gives CDR1 MNHEY, CDR2 SMNVEV (reference sequence). Trimming stripped 6 bases from V and 0 bases from J, with 8 bases between. CDR3 DNA sequence: TGTGCCAGCAGAAGCTTCAACCAAGAGACCCAGTACTTC. Translating gives CASRSFNQETQYF.

The chain links TRBV12-3 or TRBV12-4 to TRBJ2-3; TRBD2 is a possible D gene (6 bases). The CDR3 runs 12 residues. V shed 7 bases and J shed 4 bases, with 9 bases lying between them. CDR3: CASKTGADTQYF. CDR3 nucleotide sequence: TGTGCCAGCAAAACGGGGGCAGATACGCAGTATTTT.

The sample holds a few counts of this clonotype. The chain carries TRBV12-3 or TRBV12-4 and TRBJ2-1; D gene ambiguous. This CDR3 has 13 residues. Trimming cost V 2 bases and J 1 base, with 3 bases left between them. The CDR3 DNA sequence: TGTGCCAGCAGTTTACCGTCCTACAATGAGCAGTTCTTC. This codes for CASSLPSYNEQFF.

The table lists this clonotype with a count of one. The gene calls are TRBV12-3 or TRBV12-4 and TRBJ1-2; D is unclear. The CDR3 consists of 16 residues. Trimming removed 8 bases from V and 0 bases from J, with 19 bases in between. CDR3 loop: CASQPPKVKTNYGYTF. The CDR3 region has the DNA TGTGCCAGCCAACCTCCGAAAGTAAAGACTAACTATGGCTACACCTTC.

On this clonotype itself: The germline gene is not matched at one end of the junction; a read error may be the cause. The CDR3 sequence is CASSYDRSSYNEQFF. In DNA, the CDR3 is TGTGCCAGCAGTTACGACAGGTCCTCCTACAATGAACAGTTCTTC. The rearrangement uses TRBV7-3 and TRBJ2-1; perhaps TRBD1 as D (6 bases). The CDR3 consists of 15 residues. Germline V CDR1 and CDR2: SGHTA, FQGTGA.

With respect to this clonotype: Since no conserved phenylalanine or tryptophan closes the CDR3, a read error is the likely cause. This chain uses TRBV7-9 with TRBJ2-5; 7 bases align to TRBD1. Germline CDR1 SEHNR, CDR2 FQNEAQ (reference sequence). The V and J ends lost 5 bases and 1 base, in that order; junction bases with no gene match: 4. The CDR3 extends over 14 amino acids. DNA for the CDR3: TGTGCCAGCAGCCCACGACAGGGCCAAGAGACCCAGTACTTG. Amino acids: CASSPRQGQETQYL.

The rearrangement links TRBV20-1 to TRBJ2-7; D gene unclear. CDR3 size: 14 residues. Germline V gives CDR1 DFQATT, CDR2 SNEGSKA (reference sequence). V was trimmed by 3 bases and J by 0 bases, leaving 12 bases between them. CDR3 loop: CSASPAESSYEQYF. CDR3 nucleotides: TGCAGTGCTAGTCCGGCCGAGAGCTCCTACGAGCAGTACTTC.

The chain couples TRBV6-5 to TRBJ1-1, with D uncertain. Trimming removed 2 bases from V and 7 bases from J, with 11 bases in between. The V gene's germline CDR1 is MNHEY and CDR2 SVGAGI. This CDR3 contains 13 residues. For the CDR3, the DNA is TGTGCCAGCAGTTACGGGAGTTTGGATGAAGCTTTCTTT. This gives the protein CASSYGSLDEAFF.

This clonotype was recorded only once. The rearrangement joins TRBV10-2 to TRBJ1-5, with unresolved D. CDR1 and CDR2 from the germline V gene are WSHSY and SAAADI. Trimming removed 8 bases from V and 0 bases from J, with 11 bases in between. The length of the CDR3 is 14 residues. CDR3 sequence (DNA): TGCGCCAGCGGTACATCGGATAGCAATCAGCCCCAGCATTTT. Translating it yields CASGTSDSNQPQHF.

This rearrangement joins TRBV7-8 to TRBJ1-1, with D unclear. This CDR3 spans 16 amino acids. Trimming removed 1 base at V and 5 bases at J, with 17 bases between. The germline gives CDR1 SGHVS, CDR2 FQNEAQ. The CDR3 DNA reads TGTGCCAGCAGCTTAGAAGGGATTGGTCTTACGACTGAAGCTTTCTTT. Amino acids: CASSLEGIGLTTEAFF. The full variable domain, in which reference TRBV7-8 and TRBJ1-1 provide the parts outside the CDR3, is GAGVSQSPRYKVAKRGQDVALRCDPISGHVSLFWYQQALGQGPEFLTYFQNEAQLDKSGLPSDRFFAERPEGSVSTLKIQRTQQEDSAVYLCASSLEGIGLTTEAFFGQGTRLTVV.

This clonotype came up a few times. This chain uses TRBV12-3 or TRBV12-4 with TRBJ2-7, with D perhaps being TRBD1 or TRBD2 (6 bases each). V lost 3 bases and J 5 bases, leaving 8 bases between the germline ends. CDR3 length: 12 residues. CDR3 protein: CASSFRGDEQYF. Here the CDR3 DNA reads TGTGCCAGCAGTTTTAGGGGGGACGAGCAGTACTTC.

This clonotype was observed a few times. V usage is TRBV5-1 and J usage is TRBJ2-7; D remains unclear. The CDR3 runs to 14 residues. Germline CDR1 reads SGHRS; CDR2 reads YFSETQ. Trimming removed 2 bases from V and 3 bases from J, with 12 bases in between. CDR3 sequence: CASSFAPGNYEQYF. The CDR3 DNA reads TGCGCCAGCAGCTTCGCGCCAGGAAACTACGAGCAGTACTTC. The full variable domain, completed using reference TRBV5-1 and TRBJ2-7, is KAGVTQTPRYLIKTRGQQVTLSCSPISGHRSVSWYQQTPGQGLQFLFEYFSETQRNKGNFPGRFSGRQFSNSRSEMNVSTLELGDSALYLCASSFAPGNYEQYFGPGTRLTVT.